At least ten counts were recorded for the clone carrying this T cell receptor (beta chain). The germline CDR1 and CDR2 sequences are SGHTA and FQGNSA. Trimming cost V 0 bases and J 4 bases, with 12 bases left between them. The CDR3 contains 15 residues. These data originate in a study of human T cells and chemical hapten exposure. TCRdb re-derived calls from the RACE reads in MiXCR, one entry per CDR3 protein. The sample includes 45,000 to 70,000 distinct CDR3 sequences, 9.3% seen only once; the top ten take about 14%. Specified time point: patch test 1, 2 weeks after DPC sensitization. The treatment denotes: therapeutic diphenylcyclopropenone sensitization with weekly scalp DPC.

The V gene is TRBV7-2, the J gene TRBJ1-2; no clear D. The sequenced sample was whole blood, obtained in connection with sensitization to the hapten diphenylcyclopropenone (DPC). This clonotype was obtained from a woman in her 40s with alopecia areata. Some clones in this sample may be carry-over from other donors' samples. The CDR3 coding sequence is TGTGCCAGCAGCTTAGCGGTGGTCCGAGGCTATGGCTACACCTTC. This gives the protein CASSLAVVRGYGYTF.